This T cell receptor (beta chain) was captured in a study of T cells after yellow fever vaccination. Study observations and caveats: FACS-sorted repertoires might harbor abundant contaminating clonotypes from the bulk population.

A few counts support this clonotype. Its target is not known. V lost 0 bases to trimming and J lost 6 bases, with 6 bases between them. The CDR3 totals 13 residues. From germline, CDR1 is SGHVT and CDR2 SQSDAQ. Universal primer sites and UMIs were introduced during 5'RACE template-switching synthesis of TCR cDNA. TCRdb fed the 5' RACE reads into MiXCR, producing one record per CDR3 protein. The sample lists roughly 500,000 distinct CDR3 sequences, less than 20% occurring once. The sequence came from a man younger than 40 who received the YFV17D yellow fever vaccine. Sequencing used PBMCs, obtained 15 days after the yellow fever booster vaccination. V is TRBV7-4 and J is TRBJ2-1, with D possibly TRBD2 on 5 matching bases. The CDR3 sequence: CASSLAEVNEQFF. The CDR3 DNA reads as TGTGCCAGCAGCTTAGCGGAGGTCAATGAGCAGTTCTTC.